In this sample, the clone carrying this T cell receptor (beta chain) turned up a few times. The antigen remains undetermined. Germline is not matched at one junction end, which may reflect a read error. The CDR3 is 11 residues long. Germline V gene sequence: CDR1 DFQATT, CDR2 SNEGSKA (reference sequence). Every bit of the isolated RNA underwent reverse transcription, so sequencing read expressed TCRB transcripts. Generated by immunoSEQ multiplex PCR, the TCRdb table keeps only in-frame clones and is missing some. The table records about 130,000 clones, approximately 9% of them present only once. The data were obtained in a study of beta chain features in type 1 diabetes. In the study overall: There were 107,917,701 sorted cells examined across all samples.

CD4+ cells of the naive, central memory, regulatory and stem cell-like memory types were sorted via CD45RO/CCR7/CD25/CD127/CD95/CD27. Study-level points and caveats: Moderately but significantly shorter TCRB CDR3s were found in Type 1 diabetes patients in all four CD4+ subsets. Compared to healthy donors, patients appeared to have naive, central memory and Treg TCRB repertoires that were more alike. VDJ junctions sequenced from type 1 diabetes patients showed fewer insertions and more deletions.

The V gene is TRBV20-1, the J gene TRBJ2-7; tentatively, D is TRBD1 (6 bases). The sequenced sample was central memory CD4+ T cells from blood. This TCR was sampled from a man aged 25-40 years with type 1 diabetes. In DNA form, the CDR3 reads TGCAGTGCTAGAGATAGGCTTAGGGACACCTTC. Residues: CSARDRLRDTF.